A single sample is the source of the 15 T cell receptor beta chains below, sequenced in a study of tumor and adjacent non-tumor tissue in lung cancer. A modified ARM-PCR protocol with three rounds of nested PCR amplified TCRbeta. One entry per CDR3 protein results from TCRdb running MiXCR on the multiplex PCR reads. The sample yields fewer than 120,000 distinct CDR3 sequences, 75% to 90% seen once. This sample's RNA came from whole unsorted tissue. Material: lung tumor tissue. The receptors here all came from a man in his 70s with non-small cell lung cancer.

A word on this clonotype: A read error may account for a junction end that differs from germline. The chain recombines TRBV12-3 or TRBV12-4 with TRBJ2-7, with 10 bases aligning to TRBD1. The CDR3 extends over 13 amino acids. CDR3 sequence reads: CASNRTGGVEQYF. CDR3 nucleotides: TGTGCCAGCAATCGGACAGGGGGTGTAGAGCAGTATTTC.

The rearrangement joins TRBV6-5 to TRBJ1-1; 9 positions agree with TRBD1. This CDR3 has 15 residues. Per the germline V gene, CDR1 is MNHEY and CDR2 is SVGAGI. Trimming took 10 bases from V and 9 from J; bases not matched to a gene: 18. The CDR3 region is CANRTGTGLVAKAFF. The CDR3, as DNA: TGTGCCAACAGGACCGGGACAGGGTTGGTCGCTAAAGCTTTCTTT.

As for this clonotype: A read error may account for a junction end that differs from germline. J is TRBJ1-4 and V is TRBV12-3 or TRBV12-4; D is undetermined. This CDR3 has 11 amino acids. CDR3 loop: CASSTLEKLFF. The CDR3 DNA is TGTGCCAGCAGTACACTGGAAAAACTATTTTTT.

In regard to this clonotype: Likely a read error: the CDR3 ends without its conserved phenylalanine or tryptophan. Because the CDR3's place on the DNA is in doubt, the DNA is left out and the CDR3 is given as listed by TCRdb. This chain uses TRBV12-3 or TRBV12-4 with TRBJ1-1. The length of the CDR3 is 12 amino acids, counting both ends. This CDR3 reads CVSKGGDTETFY.

Points on this clonotype: Without the conserved terminal phenylalanine or tryptophan, this CDR3 likely stems from a read error. The rearrangement links TRBV4-2 to TRBJ1-5; possibly TRBD1 for D (5 bases). CDR3 length equals 16 residues. The germline V gene has CDR1 LGHNA and CDR2 YNFKEQ. The CDR3, as DNA: TGTGCCAGCAGCCAAGATCCCGGACAAAACAATCAGCCTCAGCATTAT. Translating gives CASSQDPGQNNQPQHY.

On this clonotype itself: One junction end disagrees with the germline gene, perhaps due to a read error. This chain uses TRBV30 with TRBJ2-2; 10 nucleotides match TRBD1. Per germline, CDR1 GTSNPN and CDR2 SVGIG (reference sequence). CDR3 length: 14 residues. DNA for the CDR3: TGTGCCAGGAGTAAGGGACAGGGGACCGGGGGGCTGTTTTTT. It translates to CARSKGQGTGGLFF.

In regard to this clonotype: A read error may explain this, as a much larger clone is one base away. The chain is built from TRBV5-1 and TRBJ1-2; D is unclear. CDR1 and CDR2 from the germline V gene are SGHRS and YFSETQ. The CDR3 runs to 13 residues. The CDR3 DNA is TGCGCCAGCAGCTTGGATGCTAACTATGGCTACAGCTTC. Translating it yields CASSLDANYGYSF.

Remarks on this clonotype: Because it lacks the conserved phenylalanine or tryptophan at the end, this CDR3 is likely a read error. The chain combines TRBV4-3 with TRBJ2-1, with 10 bases identical to TRBD2. CDR3 length: 20 amino acids. Germline V gene data show CDR1 as LGHNA and CDR2 as YSLEER. For the CDR3, the DNA is TGTGTCAGCAGCCAATTCAGCACTTCCGGGACTAGCGACGTCTACAATGAGCAGTTCTAC. The encoded protein is CVSSQFSTSGTSDVYNEQFY.

Points on this clonotype: A read error may produce the germline difference seen at one junction end. The CDR3 nucleotides are TGCGCCGCCCTGGGAGGTGCAACGAGGGGTGGGGAGATCCAGTACTTC. Its protein is CAALGGATRGGEIQYF. This chain connects TRBV10-2 to TRBJ2-5, with D perhaps TRBD2 (6 bases). CDR1 and CDR2 from the germline V gene are WSHSY and SAAADI. The CDR3 is made up of 16 amino acids.

The chain employs TRBV6-5 and TRBJ2-7, with D perhaps matching TRBD1 (6 bases). CDR3 length: 14 amino acids. CDR1 MNHEY and CDR2 SVGAGI come from the germline V gene. The germline V and J ends were trimmed by 2 bases and 6 bases, with 14 bases remaining between them. The CDR3 loop reads CASSYTRTASEQYF. Written as DNA, the CDR3 is TGTGCCAGCAGTTACACCAGGACAGCCAGCGAGCAGTACTTC.

Points on this clonotype: Germline is not matched at one junction end, which may reflect a read error. V gene TRBV5-6 combines with J gene TRBJ1-2, with TRBD1 matching over 7 bases. The length of the CDR3 is 15 residues. Germline CDR1 is SGHDT and CDR2 is YYEEEE. CDR3 coding DNA: TGTGCCAGCAGCTTGGCAACGGACAGGAGTTATGGCAACACCTTC. Translated: CASSLATDRSYGNTF.

This clonotype was found a few times. One base away lies a much larger clone, so this may be a sequencing read error. This rearrangement joins TRBV11-2 to TRBJ2-5, with 7 bases lining up with TRBD2. CDR1 SGHAT and CDR2 FQNNGV come from the germline V gene. CDR3 size: 16 residues. The CDR3 nucleotides read TGTGCCAGCAGCTTAGTCGTGGCTAGCGGACGGGGAACCCTGTACTTC. The encoded protein is CASSLVVASGRGTLYF. Full variable domain (outside the CDR3, taken from reference TRBV11-2 and TRBJ2-5): EAGVAQSPRYKIIEKRQSVAFWCNPISGHATLYWYQQILGQGPKLLIQFQNNGVVDDSQLPKDRFSAERLKGVDSTLKIQPAKLEDSAVYLCASSLVVASGRGTLYFGPGTRLLVL.

As for this clonotype: It is likely a read error, because the conserved phenylalanine at the end of the CDR3 is missing. The chain recombines TRBV6-5 with TRBJ2-5; 10 positions match TRBD2. CDR3 length: 15 amino acids. Per germline, CDR1 MNHEY and CDR2 SVGAGI. The CDR3 loop reads CANSPTSGIQETQYS. CDR3 coding DNA: TGTGCCAACAGTCCTACTAGCGGGATTCAAGAGACCCAGTACTCC.

A single count supports this clonotype. The junction shows a germline mismatch at one end, possibly a read error. This rearrangement joins TRBV12-3 or TRBV12-4 to TRBJ2-3, with D maybe TRBD2 (7 bases). The CDR3 totals 15 residues. The CDR3 here is CASSLGDGGPDTEYF. Written as DNA, the CDR3 is TGTGCCAGCAGTTTGGGGGACGGGGGGCCAGATACGGAGTACTTT.

The chain is built from TRBV6-5 and TRBJ1-4, with 7 bases aligning to TRBD1. From germline, CDR1 is MNHEY and CDR2 SVGAGI. This CDR3 region has 15 residues. The V segment lost 6 bases and the J segment 7 bases; nucleotides outside the gene matches: 11. DNA for the CDR3: TGTGCCAGCAGATATGGGCAGGGGGGAGGTGAAAAACTGTTTTTT. Protein sequence: CASRYGQGGGEKLFF.